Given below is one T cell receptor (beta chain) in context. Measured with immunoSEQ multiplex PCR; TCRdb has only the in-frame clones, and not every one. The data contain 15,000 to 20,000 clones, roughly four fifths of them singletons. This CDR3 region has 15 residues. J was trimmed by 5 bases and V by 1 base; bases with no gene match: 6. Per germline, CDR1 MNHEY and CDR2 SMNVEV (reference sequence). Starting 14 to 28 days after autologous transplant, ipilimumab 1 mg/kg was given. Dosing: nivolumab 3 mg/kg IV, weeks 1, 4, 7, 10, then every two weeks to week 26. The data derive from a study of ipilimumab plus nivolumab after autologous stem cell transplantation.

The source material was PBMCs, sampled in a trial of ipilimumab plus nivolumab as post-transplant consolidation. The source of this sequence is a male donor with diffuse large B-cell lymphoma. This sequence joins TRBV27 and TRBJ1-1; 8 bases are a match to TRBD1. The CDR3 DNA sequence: TGTGCCAGCAGTTTATACCAGGGGGCGGGGACTGAAGCTTTCTTT. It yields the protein CASSLYQGAGTEAFF.